This TCR beta chain was captured in a study of T cell repertoires in ileal Crohn's disease. Data came from immunoSEQ multiplex PCR; TCRdb stores just in-frame clones and leaves some out. Among 30,000 or so clones listed, about 81% were seen once. The V gene lost 1 base and the J gene lost 5 bases, with 9 bases spanning the gap. Germline V gene sequence: CDR1 SGHTA, CDR2 FQGTGA. The CDR3 length is 13 residues. V and J are TRBV7-3 and TRBJ2-7; D gene unclear. The TCR comes from an adult with Crohn's disease. Sequencing was done on a sample of ileal tissue. CDR3 sequence (DNA): TGTGCCAGCAGCTTAAACAGTTTCAACGAGCAGTACTTC. It yields the protein CASSLNSFNEQYF.